This T cell receptor beta chain derives from a study of T cells in Graves' hyperthyroidism and ophthalmopathy. This clonotype was seen at least ten times. This CDR3 is 15 amino acids long. Germline loops: CDR1 SGHAT, CDR2 FQNNGV. V lost 1 base and J 2 bases, leaving 10 bases between the germline ends. RNA transcripts gave rise to amplified TCR beta CDR3 regions. The TCR CDR3 was amplified in a first-round RT-PCR using the HTBI primer set. TCRdb itself ran the multiplex PCR reads through MiXCR, one entry per CDR3 protein. The sample has 500,000 to 550,000 distinct CDR3 sequences, 15% to 20% seen once. The V call is TRBV11-2, the J call TRBJ2-3; D is perhaps TRBD2 (6 bases). This clonotype originated in a man aged 40-50 years with Graves' ophthalmopathy. Material for sequencing was blood. In DNA, the CDR3 is TGTGCCAGCAGCTTAGGGGGCGGGGTCACAGATACGCAGTATTTT. Amino acid sequence: CASSLGGGVTDTQYF.